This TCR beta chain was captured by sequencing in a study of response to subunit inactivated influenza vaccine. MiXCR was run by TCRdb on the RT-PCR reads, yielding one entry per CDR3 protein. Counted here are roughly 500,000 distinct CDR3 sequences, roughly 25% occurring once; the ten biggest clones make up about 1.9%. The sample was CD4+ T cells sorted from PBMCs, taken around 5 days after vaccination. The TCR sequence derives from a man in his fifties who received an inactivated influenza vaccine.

The CDR3 bases are TGTGCCAGCAGTTTTGCAGGGTGGGGATTCAGCAATCAGCCCCAGCATTTT. This translates into CASSFAGWGFSNQPQHF. The V gene is TRBV12-3 or TRBV12-4, the J gene TRBJ1-5; D perhaps matches TRBD1 (5 bases). V was shortened by 3 bases and J by 1 base, with 16 bases between the two germline ends. The CDR3 extends over 17 amino acids.